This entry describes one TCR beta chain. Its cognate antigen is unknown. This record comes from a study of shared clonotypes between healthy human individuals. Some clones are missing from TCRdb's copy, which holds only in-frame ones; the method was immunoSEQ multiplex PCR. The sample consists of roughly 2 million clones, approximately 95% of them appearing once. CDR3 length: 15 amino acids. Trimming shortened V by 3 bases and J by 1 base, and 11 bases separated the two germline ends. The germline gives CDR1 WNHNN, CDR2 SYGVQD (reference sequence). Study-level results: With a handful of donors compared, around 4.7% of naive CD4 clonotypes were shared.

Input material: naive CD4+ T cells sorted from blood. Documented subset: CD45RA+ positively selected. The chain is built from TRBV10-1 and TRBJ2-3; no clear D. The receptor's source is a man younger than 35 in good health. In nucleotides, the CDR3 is TGCGCCAGCAGTGACACCTCGTTCGGCACAGATACGCAGTATTTT. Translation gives CASSDTSFGTDTQYF.